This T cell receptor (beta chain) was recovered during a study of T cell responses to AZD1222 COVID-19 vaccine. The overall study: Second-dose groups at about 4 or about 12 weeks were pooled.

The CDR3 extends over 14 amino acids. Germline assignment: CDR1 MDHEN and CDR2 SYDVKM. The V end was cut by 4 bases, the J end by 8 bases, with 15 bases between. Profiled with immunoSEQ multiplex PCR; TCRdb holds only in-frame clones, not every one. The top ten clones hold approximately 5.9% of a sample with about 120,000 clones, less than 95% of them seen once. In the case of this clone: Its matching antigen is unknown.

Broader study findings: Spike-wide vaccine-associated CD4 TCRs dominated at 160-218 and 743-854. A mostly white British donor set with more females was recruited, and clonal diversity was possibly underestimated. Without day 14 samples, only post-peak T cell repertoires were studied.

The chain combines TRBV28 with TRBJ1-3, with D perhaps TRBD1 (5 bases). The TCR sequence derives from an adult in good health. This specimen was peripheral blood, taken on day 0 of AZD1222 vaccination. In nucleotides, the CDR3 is TGTGCCAGCAGTTACGGGACGTCGGTACACACCATATATTTT. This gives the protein CASSYGTSVHTIYF.